What follows are 12 T cell receptor beta chains derived from one specimen sequenced in a study of blood T cell repertoires in COVID-19 (dated by TCRdb to 2018 to 2020). Library creation used the immunoSEQ multiplex PCR assay. TCRdb retrieved this table from immuneACCESS and kept in-frame rearrangements only. Not all clones are present; in checked studies, unresolved V genes account for under half, and no reason is known for the remainder. This sample comprises about 72,000 clones, roughly 82% of them detected only once. Of the sample, around 19% is held by the ten largest clones. Material: peripheral blood. The receptors were sampled from a human donor in a cohort sampled during active COVID-19.

This chain uses TRBV5-1 with TRBJ2-7, with D possibly TRBD1 on 6 matching bases. This CDR3 region has 15 residues. Trimming cost V 0 bases and J 4 bases, with 14 bases left between them. Germline loops: CDR1 SGHRS, CDR2 YFSETQ. Here the CDR3 reads CASSLDGTQLYEQYF. CDR3 nucleotide sequence: TGCGCCAGCAGCTTGGACGGGACACAACTATACGAGCAGTACTTC.

V gene TRBV6-1 combines with J gene TRBJ1-3; D gene unclear. The CDR3 has 17 amino acids. The germline gives CDR1 MNHNS, CDR2 SASEGT. The V end was cut by 4 bases, the J end by 3 bases, with 19 bases between. This CDR3 reads CASSAKGVSDGGNTIYF. The CDR3 nucleotides read TGTGCCAGCAGTGCAAAGGGAGTCTCCGACGGTGGAAACACCATATATTTT.

The J gene is TRBJ2-7, the V gene TRBV15, with a weak D call TRBD2 (5 bases). Trimming took 4 bases from V and 3 from J, leaving 13 bases between them. This CDR3 is built from 14 residues. The germline CDR1 and CDR2 sequences are LNHNV and YYDKDF (reference sequence). The CDR3 bases are TGTGCCACCAGCACCCATTCGGGGATCTACGAGCAGTACTTC. Amino acid sequence: CATSTHSGIYEQYF.

In nucleotides, the CDR3 is TGTGCCAGCTCGGGGGGAATCCCTCTGAACACCGGGGAGCTGTTTTTT. Its protein is CASSGGIPLNTGELFF. The J gene is TRBJ2-2, the V gene TRBV18; possibly TRBD2 for D (6 bases). Trimming cost V 6 bases and J 1 base, with 15 bases left between them. Germline-derived CDR1 and CDR2 are KGHSH and LQKENI. The CDR3 length is 16 residues.

V is TRBV7-9 and J is TRBJ1-2; D is unclear. The CDR3 is made up of 13 amino acids. Per germline, CDR1 SEHNR and CDR2 FQNEAQ (reference sequence). V lost 0 bases, J lost 0 bases, and 2 bases lay in between. CDR3 nucleotides: TGTGCCAGCAGCTTAGCCACTAACTATGGCTACACCTTC. Its translation: CASSLATNYGYTF.

This rearrangement joins TRBV3-1 (or the pseudogene TRBV3-2) to TRBJ1-3; D is uncertain. From germline, CDR1 is LGHDT and CDR2 YNNKEL (reference sequence). This CDR3 is built from 13 residues. Trimming pared 1 base from V and 2 bases from J, leaving 3 bases between. CDR3 region: CASSQVTGNTIYF. In DNA form, the CDR3 reads TGTGCCAGCAGCCAAGTTACTGGAAACACCATATATTTT.

This chain uses TRBV3-1 (or the pseudogene TRBV3-2) with TRBJ2-7, with D possibly being TRBD1 (6 bases). Trimming shortened V by 6 bases and J by 5 bases, and 14 bases separated the two germline ends. CDR3 length: 13 residues. Per the germline V gene, CDR1 is LGHDT and CDR2 is YNNKEL (reference sequence). The CDR3 region is CASSLQGVNEQYF. In nucleotides, the CDR3 is TGTGCCAGCAGTCTACAGGGAGTCAACGAGCAGTACTTC.

The chain recombines TRBV11-2 with TRBJ1-1; D is perhaps TRBD1 (6 bases). This CDR3 contains 16 residues. Germline CDR1 and CDR2: SGHAT and FQNNGV. V was cut by 1 base and J by 6 bases, with 18 bases left in between. The CDR3 protein is CASSLVGPRGGPEAFF. The CDR3 DNA follows: TGTGCCAGCAGCTTAGTTGGGCCCCGGGGGGGCCCTGAAGCTTTCTTT. The complete variable domain, with remaining parts taken from reference TRBV11-2 and TRBJ1-1, reads EAGVAQSPRYKIIEKRQSVAFWCNPISGHATLYWYQQILGQGPKLLIQFQNNGVVDDSQLPKDRFSAERLKGVDSTLKIQPAKLEDSAVYLCASSLVGPRGGPEAFFGQGTRLTVV.

CDR3 in DNA: TGTGCCAGCAGCAATACTGGGGCCGTTGGGGACACCATATATTTT. It yields the protein CASSNTGAVGDTIYF. V gene TRBV21-1 combines with J gene TRBJ1-3; TRBD1 reflects the table's D call only, with no check against the DNA. TRBV21-1 is an annotated pseudogene. The CDR3 has 15 residues.

The V gene is TRBV30, the J gene TRBJ2-2; 10 nucleotides align to TRBD2. Germline V gene data show CDR1 as GTSNPN and CDR2 as SVGIG (reference sequence). CDR3 length: 14 residues. CDR3 nucleotide sequence: TGTGCTTCGAGAATAGCGGGGGGCACCGGGGAGCTGTTTTTT. Amino acids: CASRIAGGTGELFF. The full variable domain, in which reference TRBV30 and TRBJ2-2 provide the parts outside the CDR3, is SQTIHQWPATLVQPVGSPLSLECTVEGTSNPNLYWYRQAAGRGLQLLFYSVGIGQISSEVPQNLSASRPQDRQFILSSKKLLLSDSGFYLCASRIAGGTGELFFGEGSRLTVL.

CDR3 in amino acids: CASSTGNRNPWDEQYF. The CDR3 DNA reads as TGTGCCAGCAGTACAGGCAACAGGAATCCCTGGGACGAGCAGTACTTC. V and J are TRBV27 and TRBJ2-7; D possibly corresponds to TRBD1 (5 bases). Germline V gene data show CDR1 as MNHEY and CDR2 as SMNVEV (reference sequence). This CDR3 has 16 residues. Trimming left V 5 bases short and J 5 bases short, with 22 bases between.

This clone was seen just once. The chain has TRBV5-6 and TRBJ1-5; D not certain. Germline CDR1 SGHDT, CDR2 YYEEEE. The CDR3 totals 14 residues. The V end lost 1 base, the J end lost 6 bases, and 11 bases lay between the germline ends. The CDR3 loop reads CASSLNVDSQPQHF. In DNA, the CDR3 is TGTGCCAGCAGCTTGAATGTAGATAGTCAGCCCCAGCATTTT.